What follows are 17 T cell receptor beta chains derived from one specimen sequenced in a study of blood T cell repertoires in COVID-19. TCRdb's table, derived via immunoSEQ multiplex PCR, lists solely in-frame clones and lacks some. In the table there are hundreds of thousands of clones, roughly nine tenths of which are singletons. Sequenced: PBMCs or T cells enriched from blood (not recorded which). These receptors were taken from a woman aged 40-49 years who had recovered from COVID-19.

The chain uses TRBV27 and TRBJ2-5, with a tentative D call TRBD1 (5 bases). Trimming left V 2 bases short and J 5 bases short, with 9 bases between. From germline, CDR1 is MNHEY and CDR2 SMNVEV (reference sequence). This CDR3 region has 13 residues. CDR3 bases: TGTGCCAGCAGTTTAGCCCAGGGCGAGACCCAGTACTTC. Translation gives CASSLAQGETQYF.

V is TRBV3-1 (or the pseudogene TRBV3-2) and J is TRBJ1-4, with D uncertain. CDR1 is LGHDT, CDR2 YNNKEL, per germline (reference sequence). Between the trimmed V and J ends, which lost 6 bases and 5 bases, there was a span of 10 bases. The CDR3 has 13 amino acids. The CDR3 coding sequence is TGTGCCAGCAGTACAGTCCCAAATGAAAAACTGTTTTTT. Protein sequence: CASSTVPNEKLFF.

V and J are TRBV9 and TRBJ2-5; 7 bases line up with TRBD1. The V and J ends lost 3 bases and 2 bases, in that order; junction bases with no gene match: 7. The CDR3 is 15 residues long. CDR1 is SGDLS and CDR2 is YYNGEE in the germline V gene. The CDR3 DNA sequence: TGTGCCAGCAGCGCGAGGACAGGACAACAAGAGACCCAGTACTTC. Its protein is CASSARTGQQETQYF.

To note about this clone: At one end, the junction sequence differs from germline, possibly due to a read error. This chain joins TRBV6-4 and TRBJ1-1; D possibly corresponds to TRBD1 (5 bases). CDR1 MRHNA and CDR2 SNTAGT come from the germline V gene. The CDR3 is 13 amino acids. CDR3 sequence reads: CTSSEQAGTEAFF. The CDR3 DNA follows: TGTACCAGCAGTGAACAGGCGGGGACTGAAGCTTTCTTT.

This sequence joins TRBV27 and TRBJ2-1; D is unclear. Trimming cost V 6 bases and J 2 bases, with 17 bases left between them. The CDR3 runs to 16 residues. Germline lookup yields CDR1 MNHEY and CDR2 SMNVEV (reference sequence). The CDR3 sequence is CASRPHYLGTYNEQFF. The CDR3 DNA reads TGTGCCAGCAGGCCGCATTACCTGGGCACCTACAATGAGCAGTTCTTC.

This clone was seen a handful of times. The chain joins TRBV5-1 to TRBJ2-1; 8 bases agree with TRBD2. Per the germline V gene, CDR1 is SGHRS and CDR2 is YFSETQ. J was trimmed by 0 bases and V by 6 bases; bases with no gene match: 11. The length of the CDR3 is 17 residues. The CDR3, as DNA: TGCGCCAGCATGGGTCAGGGGACTAGGAGCTCCTACAATGAGCAGTTCTTC. As protein: CASMGQGTRSSYNEQFF.

The J gene is TRBJ2-1, the V gene TRBV19; the match to TRBD2 covers 8 bases. V lost 7 bases and J lost 7; bases outside the gene matches: 15. CDR3 length: 16 amino acids. CDR1 and CDR2 from the germline V gene are LNHDA and SQIVND (reference sequence). CDR3 DNA: TGTGCCAGTAACAGAGCCGGGACTAGTGGCCCAAATGAGCAGTTCTTC. Protein: CASNRAGTSGPNEQFF. Filled out from reference TRBV19 and TRBJ2-1, the complete variable domain reads DGGITQSPKYLFRKEGQNVTLSCEQNLNHDAMYWYRQDPGQGLRLIYYSQIVNDFQKGDIAEGYSVSREKKESFPLTVTSAQKNPTAFYLCASNRAGTSGPNEQFFGPGTRLTVL.

This clone is a singleton in its sample. The chain uses TRBV28 and TRBJ2-7, with D perhaps matching TRBD2 (6 bases). The CDR3 extends over 16 amino acids. V lost 4 bases, J lost 6 bases, and 22 bases lay in between. Germline V gene lookup returns CDR1 MDHEN and CDR2 SYDVKM. CDR3 protein: CASSSAPGLKYGEQYF. The CDR3 region has the DNA TGTGCCAGCAGTTCAGCACCGGGACTCAAGTATGGCGAGCAGTACTTC.

This clone was observed a single time. The rearrangement uses TRBV27 and TRBJ1-2; possible D gene TRBD1, 5 bases. Trimming removed 5 bases at V and 4 bases at J, with 11 bases between. CDR3 length: 13 amino acids. Germline values: CDR1 MNHEY, CDR2 SMNVEV (reference sequence). CDR3 nucleotides: TGTGCCAGCAGTACCCAGGGAATCTATGGCTACACCTTC. Residues: CASSTQGIYGYTF.

This clone came up once. The genes are TRBV28 and TRBJ2-3; TRBD2 agrees at 7 bases. V gave up 3 bases and J gave up 4 bases; unmatched junction bases: 7. CDR3 length equals 15 residues. In germline, CDR1 is MDHEN, CDR2 SYDVKM. The CDR3 reads CASSFSGGGPDTQYF. The CDR3 DNA follows: TGTGCCAGCAGTTTTTCGGGGGGAGGGCCAGATACGCAGTATTTT.

In this sample, this clone turned up once. CDR3 loop: CSFRQGTTDTQYF. As DNA, the CDR3 is TGCAGCTTCAGACAGGGTACCACAGATACGCAGTATTTT. The J gene is TRBJ2-3, the V gene TRBV29-1, with 7 bases lining up with TRBD1. The CDR3 totals 13 residues. The germline V gene encodes CDR1 SQVTM and CDR2 ANQGSEA. V shed 8 bases, J shed 2 bases, and the junction held 7 bases outside the gene matches.

The CDR3 is CASSLQVPNQPQHF. CDR3 coding DNA: TGTGCCAGCAGTTTACAGGTGCCCAATCAGCCCCAGCATTTT. The V call is TRBV27, the J call TRBJ1-5; D remains unclear. Trimming removed 2 bases from V and 3 bases from J, with 8 bases in between. The CDR3 is 14 amino acids. The germline gives CDR1 MNHEY, CDR2 SMNVEV (reference sequence).

The V call is TRBV12-3 or TRBV12-4, the J call TRBJ1-4, with D perhaps matching TRBD1 (6 bases). This CDR3 contains 13 residues. V lost 6 bases to trimming and J lost 8 bases, with 13 bases between them. The chain's CDR3 is CASRLGASEKLFF. The CDR3 DNA follows: TGTGCCAGCAGATTGGGGGCCTCAGAAAAACTGTTTTTT.

The chain couples TRBV4-2 to TRBJ1-5, with 8 positions matching TRBD1. J was trimmed by 6 bases and V by 0 bases; bases with no gene match: 4. From germline, CDR1 is LGHNA and CDR2 YNFKEQ. This CDR3 comprises 15 residues. The CDR3 sequence: CASSQDGTGGQPQHF. CDR3 DNA sequence: TGTGCCAGCAGCCAAGATGGAACAGGGGGTCAGCCCCAGCATTTT.

The chain employs TRBV5-1 and TRBJ2-7, with 9 positions matching TRBD1. V dropped 3 bases and J dropped 2; count of bases not matched to a gene: 6. The germline V gene has CDR1 SGHRS and CDR2 YFSETQ. CDR3 length: 15 amino acids. This CDR3 is CASSYGDRATYEQYF. CDR3 sequence (DNA): TGCGCCAGCAGCTACGGGGACAGGGCAACCTACGAGCAGTACTTC.

This sequence joins TRBV7-6 and TRBJ2-7, with 7 bases matching TRBD1. The CDR3 is 14 residues long. Germline lookup yields CDR1 SGHVS and CDR2 FNYEAQ. J lost 3 bases, V lost 5 bases, and 7 bases had no gene match. CDR3 in amino acids: CASSPGTDHYEQYF. The CDR3 nucleotides are TGTGCCAGCAGCCCAGGGACAGATCACTACGAGCAGTACTTC.

V gene TRBV28 combines with J gene TRBJ1-2; tentative D call: TRBD1 (6 bases). V was clipped by 1 base and J by 5 bases, with 11 bases between them. Germline lookup yields CDR1 MDHEN and CDR2 SYDVKM. The CDR3 sequence is 14 residues long. CDR3 sequence (DNA): TGTGCCAGCAGTTTATCCCAGGGGAATTATGGCTACACCTTC. It is translated as CASSLSQGNYGYTF.